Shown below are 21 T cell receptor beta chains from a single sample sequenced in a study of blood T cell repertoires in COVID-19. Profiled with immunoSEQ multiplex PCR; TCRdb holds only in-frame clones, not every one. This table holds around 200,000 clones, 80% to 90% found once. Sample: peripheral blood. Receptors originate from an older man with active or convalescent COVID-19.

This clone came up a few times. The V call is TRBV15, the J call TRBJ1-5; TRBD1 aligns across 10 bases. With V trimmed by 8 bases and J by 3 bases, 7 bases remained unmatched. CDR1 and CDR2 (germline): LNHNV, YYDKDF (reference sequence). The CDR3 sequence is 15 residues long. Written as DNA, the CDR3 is TGTGCCACCGATCGGGACAGGGGAATCAATCAGCCCCAGCATTTT. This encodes CATDRDRGINQPQHF.

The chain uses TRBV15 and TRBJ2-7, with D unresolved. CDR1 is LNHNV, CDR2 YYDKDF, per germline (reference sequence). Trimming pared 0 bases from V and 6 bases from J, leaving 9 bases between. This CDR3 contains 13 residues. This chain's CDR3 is CATSRDRLGEQYF. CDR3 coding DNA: TGTGCCACCAGCAGAGACAGGTTGGGCGAGCAGTACTTC. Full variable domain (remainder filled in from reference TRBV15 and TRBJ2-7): DAMVIQNPRYQVTQFGKPVTLSCSQTLNHNVMYWYQQKSSQAPKLLFHYYDKDFNNEADTPDNFQSRRPNTSFCFLDIRSPGLGDTAMYLCATSRDRLGEQYFGPGTRLTVT.

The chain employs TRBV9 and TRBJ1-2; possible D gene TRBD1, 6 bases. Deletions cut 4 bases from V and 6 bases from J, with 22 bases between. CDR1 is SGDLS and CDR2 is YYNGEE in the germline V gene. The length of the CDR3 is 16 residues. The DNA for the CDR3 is TGTGCCAGCAGCCCAAATGGACAGTCCTTGGTGGATGGCTACACCTTC. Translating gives CASSPNGQSLVDGYTF.

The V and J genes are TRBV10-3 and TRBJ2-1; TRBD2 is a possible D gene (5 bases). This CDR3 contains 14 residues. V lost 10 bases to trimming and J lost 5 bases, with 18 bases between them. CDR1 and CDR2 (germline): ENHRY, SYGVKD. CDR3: CATLGVASNNEQFF. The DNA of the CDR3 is TGTGCCACCCTCGGGGTAGCGTCAAACAATGAGCAGTTCTTC.

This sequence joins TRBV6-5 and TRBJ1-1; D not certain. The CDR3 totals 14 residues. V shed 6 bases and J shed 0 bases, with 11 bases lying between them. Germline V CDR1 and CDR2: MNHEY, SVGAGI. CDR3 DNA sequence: TGTGCCAGCAGGAAACTGAGCATGAACACTGAAGCTTTCTTT. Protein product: CASRKLSMNTEAFF.

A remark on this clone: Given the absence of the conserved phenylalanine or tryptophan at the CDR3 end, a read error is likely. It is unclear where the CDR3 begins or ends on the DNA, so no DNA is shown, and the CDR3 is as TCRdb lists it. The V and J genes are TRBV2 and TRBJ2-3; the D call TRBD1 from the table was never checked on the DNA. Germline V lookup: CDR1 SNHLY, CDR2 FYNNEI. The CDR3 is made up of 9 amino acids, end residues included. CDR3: CASSEGQVS.

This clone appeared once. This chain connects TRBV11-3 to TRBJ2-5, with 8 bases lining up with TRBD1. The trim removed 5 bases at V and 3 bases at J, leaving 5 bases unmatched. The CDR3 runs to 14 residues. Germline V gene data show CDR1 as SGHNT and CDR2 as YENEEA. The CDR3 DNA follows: TGTGCCAGCAGCAGTAGACAGGGGAAAGAGACCCAGTACTTC. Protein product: CASSSRQGKETQYF.

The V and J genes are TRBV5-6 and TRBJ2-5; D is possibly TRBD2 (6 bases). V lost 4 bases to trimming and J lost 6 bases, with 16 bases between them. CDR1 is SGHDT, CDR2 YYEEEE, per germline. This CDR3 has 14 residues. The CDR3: CASSDARREKTQYF. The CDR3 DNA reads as TGTGCCAGCAGCGACGCACGGAGGGAGAAGACCCAGTACTTC.

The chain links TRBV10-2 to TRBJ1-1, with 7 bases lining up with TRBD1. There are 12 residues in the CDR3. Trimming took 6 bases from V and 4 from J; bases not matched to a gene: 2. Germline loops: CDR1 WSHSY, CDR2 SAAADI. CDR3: CASRTGITEAFF. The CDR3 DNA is TGCGCCAGCAGGACAGGGATCACTGAAGCTTTCTTT.

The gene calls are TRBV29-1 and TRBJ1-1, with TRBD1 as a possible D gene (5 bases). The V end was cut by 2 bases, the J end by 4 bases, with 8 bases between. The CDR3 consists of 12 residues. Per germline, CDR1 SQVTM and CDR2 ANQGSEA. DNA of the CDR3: TGCAGCGTTGAACCGGGGGGCACTGAAGCTTTCTTT. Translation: CSVEPGGTEAFF.

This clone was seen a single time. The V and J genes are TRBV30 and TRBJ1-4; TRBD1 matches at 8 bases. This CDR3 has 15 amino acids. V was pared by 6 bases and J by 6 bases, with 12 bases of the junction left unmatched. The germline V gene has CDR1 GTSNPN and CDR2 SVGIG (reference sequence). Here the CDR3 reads CACPGRGQAHEKLFF. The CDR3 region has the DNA TGTGCCTGCCCCGGTCGGGGACAGGCACATGAAAAACTGTTTTTT. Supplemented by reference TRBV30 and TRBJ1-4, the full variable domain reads SQTIHQWPATLVQPVGSPLSLECTVEGTSNPNLYWYRQAAGRGLQLLFYSVGIGQISSEVPQNLSASRPQDRQFILSSKKLLLSDSGFYLCACPGRGQAHEKLFFGSGTQLSVL.

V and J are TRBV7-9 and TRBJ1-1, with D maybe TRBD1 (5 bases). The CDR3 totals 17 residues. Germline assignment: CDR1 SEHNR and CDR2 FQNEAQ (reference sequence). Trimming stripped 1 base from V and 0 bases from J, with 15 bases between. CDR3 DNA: TGTGCCAGCAGCTTAGGATTAGGGGATCCCATGAACACTGAAGCTTTCTTT. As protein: CASSLGLGDPMNTEAFF.

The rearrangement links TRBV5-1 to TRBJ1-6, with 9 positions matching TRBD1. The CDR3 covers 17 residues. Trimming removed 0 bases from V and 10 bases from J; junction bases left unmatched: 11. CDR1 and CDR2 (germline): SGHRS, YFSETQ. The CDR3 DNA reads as TGCGCCAGCAGCTTGGTTCCACAGGGGGCAATTGGGTCACCCCTCCACTTT. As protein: CASSLVPQGAIGSPLHF. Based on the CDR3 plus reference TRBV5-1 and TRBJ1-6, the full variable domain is KAGVTQTPRYLIKTRGQQVTLSCSPISGHRSVSWYQQTPGQGLQFLFEYFSETQRNKGNFPGRFSGRQFSNSRSEMNVSTLELGDSALYLCASSLVPQGAIGSPLHFGNGTRLTVT.

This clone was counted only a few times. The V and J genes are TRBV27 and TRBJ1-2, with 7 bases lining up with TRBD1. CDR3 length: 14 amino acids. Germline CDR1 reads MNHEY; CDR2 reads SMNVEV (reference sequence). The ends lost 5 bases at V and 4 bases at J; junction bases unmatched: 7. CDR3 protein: CASSPNHRGYGYTF. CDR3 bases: TGTGCCAGCAGTCCGAACCACAGGGGCTATGGCTACACCTTC.

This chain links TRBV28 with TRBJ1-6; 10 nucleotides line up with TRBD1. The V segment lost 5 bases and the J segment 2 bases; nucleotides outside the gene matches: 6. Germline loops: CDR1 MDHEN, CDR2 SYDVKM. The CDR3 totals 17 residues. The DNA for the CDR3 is TGTGCCAGCAGTCCACGGGGACAGGGGCCCTATAATTCACCCCTCCACTTT. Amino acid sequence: CASSPRGQGPYNSPLHF. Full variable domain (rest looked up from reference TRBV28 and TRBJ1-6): DVKVTQSSRYLVKRTGEKVFLECVQDMDHENMFWYRQDPGLGLRLIYFSYDVKMKEKGDIPEGYSVSREKKERFSLILESASTNQTSMYLCASSPRGQGPYNSPLHFGNGTRLTVT.

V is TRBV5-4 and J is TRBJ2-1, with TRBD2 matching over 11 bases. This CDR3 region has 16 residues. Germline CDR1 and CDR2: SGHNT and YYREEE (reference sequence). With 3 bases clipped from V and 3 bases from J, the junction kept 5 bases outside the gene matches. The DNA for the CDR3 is TGTGCCAGCAGCTCTGGACTAGCGGGCCTCTACAATGAGCAGTTCTTC. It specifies CASSSGLAGLYNEQFF.

The CDR3 is CASSYLGLAGMVNEQFF. The CDR3 DNA sequence: TGTGCCAGCAGCTATCTCGGACTAGCGGGAATGGTCAATGAGCAGTTCTTC. This chain uses TRBV7-2 with TRBJ2-1, with 12 bases that match TRBD2. The CDR3 runs 17 residues. CDR1 SGHTA and CDR2 FQGNSA come from the germline V gene. V lost 4 bases, J lost 6 bases, and 10 bases stayed unmatched.

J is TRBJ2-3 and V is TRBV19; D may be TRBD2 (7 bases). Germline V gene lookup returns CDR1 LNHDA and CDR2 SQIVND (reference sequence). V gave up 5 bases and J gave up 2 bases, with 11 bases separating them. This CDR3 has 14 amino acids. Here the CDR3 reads CASSWGGPTDTQYF. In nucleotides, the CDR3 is TGTGCCAGTAGTTGGGGGGGGCCCACAGATACGCAGTATTTT.

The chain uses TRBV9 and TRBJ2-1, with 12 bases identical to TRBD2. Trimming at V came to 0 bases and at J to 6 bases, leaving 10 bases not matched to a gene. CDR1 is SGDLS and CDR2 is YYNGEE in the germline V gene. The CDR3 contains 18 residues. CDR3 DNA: TGTGCCAGCAGCGTAGGGCTAGCGGGAGGGCCGGCCAGCAATGAGCAGTTCTTC. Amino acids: CASSVGLAGGPASNEQFF.

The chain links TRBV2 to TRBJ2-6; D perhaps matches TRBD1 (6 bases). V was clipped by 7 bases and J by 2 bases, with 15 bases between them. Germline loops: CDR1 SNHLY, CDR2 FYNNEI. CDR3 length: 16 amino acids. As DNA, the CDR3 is TGTGCCAGCAAATGGCTAGCAGGGGCTGGGGCCAACGTCCTGACTTTC. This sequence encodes CASKWLAGAGANVLTF.

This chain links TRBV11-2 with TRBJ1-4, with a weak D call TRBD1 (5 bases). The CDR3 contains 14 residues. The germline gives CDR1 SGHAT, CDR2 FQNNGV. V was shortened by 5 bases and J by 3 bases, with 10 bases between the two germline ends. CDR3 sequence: CASSRAGANEKLFF. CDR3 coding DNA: TGTGCCAGCAGCCGAGCGGGGGCTAATGAAAAACTGTTTTTT.